This T cell receptor beta chain came from a study of CD8 T cell repertoires and HIV-1 epitope variants. Study summary: Epitopes were three Gag families plus Nef HW9 and YT9.

This clone was seen once. Antigen: not known. Only in-frame clones appear in the TCRdb table, and some are missing; sequencing was by immunoSEQ multiplex PCR. The sample has about 5,600 clones, about three fifths seen once. Study-level points and caveats: The assay identified only TCR beta chains of antigen-proliferating T cells. About five clonotypes recognized Nef KF9, one HW9, none TAALDMSHF. Of about nine antigen-specific beta clonotypes, about 6 appeared to cross-react with escape variants.

Trimming left V 3 bases short and J 4 bases short, with 18 bases between. The CDR3 has 16 residues. CDR1 is MNHEY, CDR2 SVGAGI, per germline. Sequencing was performed on cultured CD8+ T cells derived from PBMCs. This chain joins TRBV6-5 and TRBJ2-5; tentative D call: TRBD1 (6 bases). This receptor was taken from a male donor with HIV. Here the CDR3 reads CASSYIWTALRETQYF. CDR3 in DNA: TGTGCCAGCAGTTATATTTGGACAGCTCTCCGAGAGACCCAGTACTTC.